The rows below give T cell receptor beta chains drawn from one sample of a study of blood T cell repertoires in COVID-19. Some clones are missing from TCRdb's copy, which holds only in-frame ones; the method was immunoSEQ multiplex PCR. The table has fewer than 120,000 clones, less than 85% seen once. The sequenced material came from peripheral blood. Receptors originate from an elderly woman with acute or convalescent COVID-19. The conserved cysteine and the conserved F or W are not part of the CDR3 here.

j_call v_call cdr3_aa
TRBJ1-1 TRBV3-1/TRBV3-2 ASSQGGRQTREAF
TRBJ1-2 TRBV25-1 ASSASGQAYGYT
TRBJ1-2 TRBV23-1 ASSQSGQGNYGYT
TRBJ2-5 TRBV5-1 ASSLWGEGLETQY
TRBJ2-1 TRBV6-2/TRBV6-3 ASSDPAGGYNEQF
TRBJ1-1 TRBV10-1 ASSESAVGAF
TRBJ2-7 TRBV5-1 ASSLGAGTYEQY
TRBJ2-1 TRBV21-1 ASSKKTTRRRDYNEQF
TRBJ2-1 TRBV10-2 ASSESPSAGGGDEQF
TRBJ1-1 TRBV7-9 ASSLTPNTEAF
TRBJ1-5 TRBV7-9 ASSENSNQPQH
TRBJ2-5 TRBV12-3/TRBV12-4 ASSLGHPETQY
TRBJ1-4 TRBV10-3 AISSGTEEKLF
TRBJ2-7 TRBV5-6 ASSFITGTGGFDEQY
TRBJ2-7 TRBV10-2 ASRYAGDGPYEQY
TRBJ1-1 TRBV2 ASSGGPLNRGTEAF
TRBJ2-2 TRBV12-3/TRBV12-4 ASSFLYGELF
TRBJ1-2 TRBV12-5 ASGTEQVYYGYT
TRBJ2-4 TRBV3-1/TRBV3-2 ASSPKGQGNIQY
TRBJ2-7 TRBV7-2 ASSLAWLNYEQY
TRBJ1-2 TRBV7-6 ASKGTDHGYT
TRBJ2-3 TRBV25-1 ASSDSRGGPVDTQY
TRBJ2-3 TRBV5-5 ASSLGTSGGAQDTQY
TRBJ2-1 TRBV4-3 ASSPWDSNEQF
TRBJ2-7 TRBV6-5 ASTPRQAGAYEQY
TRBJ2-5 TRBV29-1 SVDESGFQETQY
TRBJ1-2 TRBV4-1 ASSQDPDRAYGYT
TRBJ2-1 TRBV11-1 ASSYTGGNEQF
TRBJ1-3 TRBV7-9 ASSLLAGNSGNTIY
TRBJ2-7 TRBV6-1 ASSEAGGRYDEQY
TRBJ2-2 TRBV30 AWRRTGNTGELF
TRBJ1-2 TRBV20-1 SASSAQGAGGYT
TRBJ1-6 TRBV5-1 ASSSWTGPPLH
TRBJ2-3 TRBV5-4 ASSLGQGRNTQY
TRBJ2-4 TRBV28 ASSPELAGGRDIQY
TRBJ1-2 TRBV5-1 ASSSNYGYT
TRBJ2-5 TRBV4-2 ASSQGRGQETQY
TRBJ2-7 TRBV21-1 ASSLPGQMTYEQY
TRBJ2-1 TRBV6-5 ASSYLAGNNEQF
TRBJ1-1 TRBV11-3 ASSPQWGREAF
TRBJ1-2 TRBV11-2 ASSSTGQGDYGYT
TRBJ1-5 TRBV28 ASSRRQGYSNQPQH
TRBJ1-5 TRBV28 ASSLGTGRTDQPQH
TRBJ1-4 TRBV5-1 ASSLAGDGEKLF
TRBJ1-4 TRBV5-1 ASSPDSSNEKLF